This T cell receptor (beta chain) was profiled in a study of T cell repertoires in cytomegalovirus infection. Study-wide context: The public TCR beta signatures pointed to both CMV infection and matching HLA type.

Of note for this clonotype: Its target is unknown.

This CDR3 is 17 amino acids long. J gave up 3 bases and V 0 bases, and 4 bases lay outside the gene matches. The V gene's germline CDR1 is LNHNV and CDR2 YYDKDF (reference sequence). TCRdb processed the reads anew with MiXCR; each CDR3 protein has one entry. This table holds about 830,000 distinct CDR3 sequences, approximately 29% found once. The TCR was taken from a human donor in good health (CMV status not recorded). Some clones in this sample may be carry-over from other donors' samples. The sample here was cultured CD8+ T cells from PBMCs, taken from culture after CMV antigen stimulation. This chain joins TRBV15 and TRBJ2-2, with 10 bases aligning to TRBD1. The CDR3, as DNA: TGTGCCACCAGCAGAGATGGGACAGGGGTGGACACCGGGGAGCTGTTTTTT. Translating it yields CATSRDGTGVDTGELFF.